This T cell receptor beta chain comes out of a study of early T cells in non-severe SARS-CoV-2 infection (dated by TCRdb to the early 2020s). Study-wide context: Because TCR sequencing was done on bulk RNA from unsorted whole blood, the alpha and beta chains could not be paired. Overall study results and their limits: Matching against VDJdb was skewed toward anti-spike CD8 responses, likely underestimated virus-specific expansions, and missed private and CD4 specificities.

Library prep was done by 5' RACE. These reads were obtained on a NextSeq 500. The TCR library protocol attached unique molecular identifiers to individual cDNA molecules to correct for sequencing error and PCR bias. TCR alpha and beta chains were both sequenced, and the abundances of alpha and beta sequences in each sample were closely correlated with each other. The study's own analysis went as follows. Decombinator V4 was used to perform V gene, J gene and CDR3 annotation of TCR sequences. Expanded TCRs were defined as changing significantly between any two time points under a Poisson model with p below 0.0001. Abundances of TCRs were expressed as counts per million after normalisation to the total number of TCRs sequenced in each sample. MAIT TCRs were defined by TRAV1-2 paired with TRAJ12, TRAJ20 or TRAJ33, and iNKT TCRs by TRAV10 paired with TRAJ18. VDJdb, accessed on 1 November 2021, was searched for TCRs annotated for CMV, EBV and SARS-CoV-2, and TCRs annotated for more than one antigen were excluded. In TCRdb, the public reads were trimmed at Q25 with fastp and aligned with MiXCR, with productive beta chains retained. Each record represents a unique CDR3 protein, reported with the most common genes and DNA among its rows. The V and J calls come from TCRdb's annotation, not from the publication. For this sample the table gives some 80,000 distinct CDR3 sequences, of which roughly an eighth were detected only once. About 1.4% of the sample lies in the top ten.

A case-control design nested within a healthcare worker cohort in London, UK, was used, with weekly nasopharyngeal swab PCR tests and blood sampling performed. Healthcare workers were enrolled in the week of the UK lockdown, from 23 to 31 March 2020, and were followed every week for up to roughly 16 weeks. Its CDR3 holds 13 amino acids, cysteine through phenylalanine. CDR3 DNA is the only sequence kept; it has 39 bases, read in frame from the first base. V is pruned by 7 bases and J by 4 bases, leaving 3 bases of the junction without a gene match. Concerning this clonotype: The specificity of this receptor is unknown. The input lacks base qualities; no much larger clone sits a single base away.

The sequencing sample was made of whole blood. This chain is built from TRBV12-3 or TRBV12-4 and TRBJ2-1, with TRBD2 matching 8 junction bases. This TCR was recovered from an adult who was a healthcare worker with PCR-confirmed SARS-CoV-2 infection or an uninfected control (not recorded which). The CDR3 region reads CASTRGGYNEQFF. The sequenced DNA: TGTGCCAGCACCCGGGGGGGATACAATGAGCAGTTCTTC.